Listed below are T cell receptor beta chains from one sample, sequenced in a study of identical twins. TCRdb reanalysed the 5' RACE reads using MiXCR and keeps one entry per CDR3 protein. The sample records 300,000 to 400,000 distinct CDR3 sequences, approximately 13% being singletons. This same sample was also part of a study on yellow fever vaccine responses in identical twins.

The sequenced sample was CD8+ T cells sorted from blood. The source of these receptors is a woman under 30 in good health. The CDR3 runs from the conserved cysteine through the conserved F or W. Each record gives: J gene, V gene, CDR3 protein.

J: TRBJ2-5; V: TRBV2; CDR3: CASSESLEAVVAGSAQYF
J: TRBJ2-5; V: TRBV10-3; CDR3: CAISPSGGETQYF
J: TRBJ2-4; V: TRBV6-5; CDR3: CASSYQGEKNIQYF
J: TRBJ2-1; V: TRBV6-2/TRBV6-3; CDR3: CASSRDWREGREEQFF
J: TRBJ2-1; V: TRBV7-8; CDR3: CASSPRVGPLNEQFF
J: TRBJ2-1; V: TRBV7-9; CDR3: CASSTGLAGVQNNEQFF
J: TRBJ2-3; V: TRBV7-9; CDR3: CASSLAGSRDTQYF
J: TRBJ2-1; V: TRBV5-1; CDR3: CASSLERSYNEQFF
J: TRBJ2-7; V: TRBV20-1; CDR3: CCARELAGGPLGSYEQYF
J: TRBJ2-1; V: TRBV12-3/TRBV12-4; CDR3: CASSELAGAANEQFF
J: TRBJ2-7; V: TRBV20-1; CDR3: CSAWGGDSAYEQYF
J: TRBJ2-5; V: TRBV29-1; CDR3: CSVEGGNQETQYF
J: TRBJ1-6; V: TRBV5-1; CDR3: CASSLDADYNSPLHF
J: TRBJ1-4; V: TRBV6-1; CDR3: CASMGGTGNEKLFF
J: TRBJ2-7; V: TRBV7-6; CDR3: CASSSEQGTAYEQYF
J: TRBJ2-1; V: TRBV20-1; CDR3: CSAPPADSNEQFF
J: TRBJ1-1; V: TRBV20-1; CDR3: CSERGLNTEAFF
J: TRBJ1-2; V: TRBV7-9; CDR3: CASSALPGAGTNYGYTF
J: TRBJ2-5; V: TRBV12-3/TRBV12-4; CDR3: CASSQLAGGPSETQYF
J: TRBJ2-1; V: TRBV12-3/TRBV12-4; CDR3: CASGTSLNEQFF
J: TRBJ2-1; V: TRBV11-2; CDR3: CASSLDGTPQVHEQFF
J: TRBJ2-1; V: TRBV6-1; CDR3: CASSAQGTYNEQFF
J: TRBJ2-1; V: TRBV9; CDR3: CASSVDSGFSYNEQFF
J: TRBJ1-4; V: TRBV20-1; CDR3: CSARTPATNEKLFF
J: TRBJ2-1; V: TRBV28; CDR3: CASSLGPLSSYNEQFF
J: TRBJ2-7; V: TRBV12-3/TRBV12-4; CDR3: CASSVQGYEQYF
J: TRBJ2-7; V: TRBV20-1; CDR3: CSATLAGETYEQYF
J: TRBJ2-2; V: TRBV28; CDR3: CASSPTLGGELFF
J: TRBJ1-5; V: TRBV2; CDR3: CASTLSPDGNQPQHF
J: TRBJ2-2; V: TRBV5-1; CDR3: CASSDGQGGYVDTGELFF
J: TRBJ2-3; V: TRBV6-1; CDR3: CASSGDPASTDTQYF
J: TRBJ1-6; V: TRBV7-9; CDR3: CASKDQGGRSPLHF
J: TRBJ2-1; V: TRBV2; CDR3: CASDLSEGGNEQFF
J: TRBJ2-7; V: TRBV28; CDR3: CASSWGQGRDEQYF
J: TRBJ2-3; V: TRBV7-6; CDR3: CASSLRGSGSLADTQYF
J: TRBJ2-4; V: TRBV9; CDR3: CASSVEGTSKNIQYF
J: TRBJ2-1; V: TRBV28; CDR3: CASSNGVGEQFF
J: TRBJ2-1; V: TRBV10-3; CDR3: CAIRGPGTTFNEQFF
J: TRBJ2-1; V: TRBV6-2/TRBV6-3; CDR3: CASTGGGGEQFF
J: TRBJ2-7; V: TRBV7-8; CDR3: CASSARIGGSRSYEQYF
J: TRBJ2-2; V: TRBV7-8; CDR3: CASSLVHTNTGELFF
J: TRBJ2-1; V: TRBV29-1; CDR3: CSVARPGGGDYNEQFF